This T cell receptor beta chain appears in the sequencing data of a study of blood T cell repertoires in COVID-19. This CDR3 has 14 amino acids. V shed 6 bases and J shed 3 bases, with 14 bases lying between them. The germline V gene has CDR1 SGHNT and CDR2 YYREEE (reference sequence). Only in-frame clones appear in the TCRdb table, and some are missing; sequencing was by immunoSEQ multiplex PCR. The sample contains about 150,000 clones, around 87% of which appear only once. This sequence joins TRBV5-4 and TRBJ2-3; weak D call: TRBD1 (7 bases). Sequencing was performed on peripheral blood. The source is a woman between 40 and 50 years old with acute or convalescent COVID-19. CDR3 DNA sequence: TGTGCCAGCACCCAGGGGGGATGGACAGATACGCAGTATTTT. This codes for CASTQGGWTDTQYF. The full variable domain, in which reference TRBV5-4 and TRBJ2-3 provide the parts outside the CDR3, is ETGVTQSPTHLIKTRGQQVTLRCSSQSGHNTVSWYQQALGQGPQFIFQYYREEENGRGNFPPRFSGLQFPNYSSELNVNALELDDSALYLCASTQGGWTDTQYFGPGTRLTVL.